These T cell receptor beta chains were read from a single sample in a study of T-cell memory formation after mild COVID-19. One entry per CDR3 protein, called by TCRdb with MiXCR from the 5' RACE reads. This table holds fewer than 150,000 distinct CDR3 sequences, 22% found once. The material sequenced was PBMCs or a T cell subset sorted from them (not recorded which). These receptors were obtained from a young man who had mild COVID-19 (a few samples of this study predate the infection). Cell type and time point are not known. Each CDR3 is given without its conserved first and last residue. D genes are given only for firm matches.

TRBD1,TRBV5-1,ASSLGQGTAEAF
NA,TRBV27,ASSLRDEQF
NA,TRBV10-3,AIGTDNTEAF
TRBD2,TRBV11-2,ASSTASGGAYEQY
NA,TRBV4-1,ASSPLTGAETQY
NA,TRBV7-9,ASSQSGTSSGNTIY
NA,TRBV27,ASSLIGQSNQPQH
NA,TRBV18,ASSFDGGRYGYT
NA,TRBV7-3,ASSSTSGESETQY
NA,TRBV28,ASRQRTDNEQF
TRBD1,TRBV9,ASSVGGGITEAF